The TCR beta chain described here comes from a study of T cells in tuberculosis. Time point noted: new active TB diagnosis, blood taken before or within 7 days of starting treatment. Active tuberculosis patients were new diagnoses, HIV-seronegative, South African, and aged 18 years or older. TCRdb's copy holds only in-frame clones and misses some; the assay was immunoSEQ multiplex PCR. The sample records tens of thousands of clones, 86% being singletons. The CDR3 extends over 14 amino acids. CDR1 LNHDA and CDR2 SQIVND come from the germline V gene (reference sequence). Trimming removed 5 bases from V and 3 bases from J; junction bases left unmatched: 5.

Material: PBMCs, obtained at tuberculosis diagnosis. The V call is TRBV19, the J call TRBJ2-7, with TRBD1 identical over 9 bases. The receptor comes from an adult with tuberculosis. CDR3 residues: CASSSGTGRYEQYF. CDR3 nucleotides: TGTGCCAGTAGTTCCGGGACAGGGCGCTACGAGCAGTACTTC.